This T cell receptor (beta chain) was found in a study of cytomegalovirus exposure and HLA in healthy donors. On this clone: Its antigen remains unknown.

13 Jbeta primers and 60 Vbeta primers were used for the PCR. Clones were read by immunoSEQ multiplex PCR, and TCRdb kept only the in-frame ones, dropping some. The sample records roughly 180,000 clones, nearly 80% being singletons. The V end lost 8 bases, the J end lost 6 bases, and 14 bases lay between the germline ends. There are 14 residues in the CDR3. Germline CDR1 and CDR2: SGHVS and FNYEAQ. Study results and caveats: TCR beta chains numbering about 160 were designated cytomegalovirus-associated.

The receptor was isolated from a man in his forties or fifties in good health and CMV-seropositive. This chain connects TRBV7-6 to TRBJ1-6, with D possibly TRBD1 on 6 matching bases. Sequencing was done on a sample of PBMCs. The CDR3 DNA follows: TGTGCCAGCGGAAGACAGGACTCTAATTCACCCCTCCACTTT. Its protein is CASGRQDSNSPLHF.